This T cell receptor beta chain derives from a study of blood T cell repertoires in COVID-19. Per the original methods: Nucleated cell number was recorded as an estimate derived from reference gene primer amplification. The assay was immunoSEQ multiplex PCR, and TCRdb's table has in-frame clones only and misses some. V, J and clone size derive from that table, while D and trimming were established from the DNA sequence. The data hold around 260,000 clones, with approximately 88% observed a single time. The CDR3 loop spans 17 amino acids. CDR1 LGHNA and CDR2 YNFKEQ come from the germline V gene. V trimming: 0 bases; J trimming: 6 bases; junction bases outside the gene matches: 11.

This receptor was identified in a woman aged 40 to 50 who had recovered from COVID-19. The rearrangement uses TRBV4-2 and TRBJ2-1, with 7 bases lining up with TRBD2. Sequencing was performed on peripheral blood. DNA of the CDR3: TGTGCCAGCAGCCAAGATAATACGCGGGGGAGTTCCAATGAGCAGTTCTTC. It is translated as CASSQDNTRGSSNEQFF.